This T cell receptor (beta chain) was documented in a study of low-dose radiotherapy and immunotherapy resistance in tumors. Study summary: The study delivered 0.5 Gy per fraction every 2 weeks to Cohort 1, totaling 6.5 Gy.

TRAV- and TRBV-specific primers primed first-strand cDNA, covering alpha and beta chains. TCR amplification involved 20 PCR cycles with a constant-region primer and V-primer adapter. TCRdb processed the reads anew with MiXCR; each CDR3 protein has one entry. Seen here are some 57,000 distinct CDR3 sequences, around 25% observed once, and the top ten hold approximately 5.4%. In this sample, this clonotype turned up many times. The time point here: before trial treatment. The therapy administered to donors comprised nivolumab, ipilimumab, aspirin, low-dose cyclophosphamide and low-dose radiotherapy. CDR1 and CDR2 from the germline V gene are SEHNR and FQNEAQ (reference sequence). CDR3 size: 20 residues. J was trimmed by 0 bases and V by 5 bases; bases with no gene match: 20.

Sequencing used PBMCs, obtained before treatment. This clonotype originated in a male donor with prostate cancer. V usage is TRBV7-9 and J usage is TRBJ2-3; 7 bases align to TRBD1. CDR3 amino acids: CASSTEVVEQGRYSTDTQYF. The CDR3 bases are TGTGCCAGCAGCACCGAGGTCGTGGAACAGGGGAGATATAGCACAGATACGCAGTATTTT. Full variable domain (rest looked up from reference TRBV7-9 and TRBJ2-3): DTGVSQNPRHKITKRGQNVTFRCDPISEHNRLYWYRQTLGQGPEFLTYFQNEAQLEKSRLLSDRFSAERPKGSFSTLEIQRTEQGDSAMYLCASSTEVVEQGRYSTDTQYFGPGTRLTVL.